One sample yielded the 20 T cell receptor beta chains listed below, sequenced in a study of T cell changes during pregnancy in multiple sclerosis (dated by TCRdb to between 2018 and 2020). The protocol used for the library was the immunoSEQ multiplex PCR assay. The immuneACCESS repertoire file appears here via TCRdb, limited to in-frame rearrangements. These files lack a portion of the clones; in checked studies, under half of the deficit traces to unresolved V genes, and the cause of the others is not known. Recorded for this sample are about 39,000 clones; around nine tenths of them occurred a single time. The ten most abundant clones make up approximately 4.3% of the sample. This specimen was CD8+ T cells from peripheral blood mononuclear cells, taken in the first trimester of pregnancy. The receptors shown here come from a female donor with multiple sclerosis, enrolled in a pregnancy study.

The genes are TRBV6-4 and TRBJ2-5, with TRBD2 identical over 11 bases. Germline V gene data show CDR1 as MRHNA and CDR2 as SNTAGT. Germline trimming cut 3 bases from V and 5 bases from J; bases unmatched to any gene: 5. The CDR3 extends over 15 amino acids. CDR3 bases: TGTGCCAGCAGTGAAACTAGCGGGGGAGGGGAGACCCAGTACTTC. Translation gives CASSETSGGGETQYF.

The genes are TRBV19 and TRBJ1-3; D is undetermined. The CDR3 totals 14 residues. Deletions cut 3 bases from V and 1 base from J, with 7 bases between. Germline V lookup: CDR1 LNHDA, CDR2 SQIVND (reference sequence). In DNA form, the CDR3 reads TGTGCCAGTAGTATTGTTCCTTCTGGAAACACCATATATTTT. Amino acids: CASSIVPSGNTIYF.

The chain links TRBV19 to TRBJ1-5; D might be TRBD1 (6 bases). Per the germline V gene, CDR1 is LNHDA and CDR2 is SQIVND (reference sequence). Deletions cut 2 bases from V and 1 base from J, with 12 bases between. This CDR3 spans 16 amino acids. CDR3 in amino acids: CASSISSTGSNQPQHF. In DNA, the CDR3 is TGTGCCAGTAGTATAAGTTCGACAGGAAGCAATCAGCCCCAGCATTTT.

The chain's CDR3 is CASSQLSSRGYTF. Written as DNA, the CDR3 is TGCGCCAGCAGTCAGCTCTCCTCGCGGGGCTACACCTTC. The V call is TRBV23-1, the J call TRBJ1-2, with D unresolved. TRBV23-1 is filed as an ORF, its function uncertain. The V end was cut by 3 bases, the J end by 8 bases, with 13 bases between. This CDR3 is built from 13 residues.

This sequence joins TRBV18 and TRBJ2-5, with TRBD2 matching over 7 bases. CDR3 length: 15 amino acids. J lost 5 bases, V lost 0 bases, and 6 bases had no gene match. CDR1 is KGHSH, CDR2 LQKENI, per germline. The CDR3 reads CASSPPPGRSETQYF. Here the CDR3 DNA reads TGTGCCAGCTCACCACCCCCCGGGAGGTCCGAGACCCAGTACTTC.

The chain joins TRBV7-9 to TRBJ1-5; 9 bases are shared with TRBD1. With 4 bases clipped from V and 4 bases from J, the junction kept 5 bases outside the gene matches. Germline V gene lookup returns CDR1 SEHNR and CDR2 FQNEAQ (reference sequence). This CDR3 region has 15 residues. Here the CDR3 DNA reads TGTGCCAGCAGCTCCGGGACAGGGTCTAATCAGCCCCAGCATTTT. This translates into CASSSGTGSNQPQHF.

The V gene is TRBV6-4, the J gene TRBJ2-5; 7 nucleotides line up with TRBD2. Trimming took 6 bases from V and 1 from J; bases not matched to a gene: 5. The CDR3 sequence is 14 residues long. Germline V gene data show CDR1 as MRHNA and CDR2 as SNTAGT. The CDR3 loop is CASRSGVGQETQYF. The CDR3 DNA reads TGTGCCAGCAGGAGCGGGGTCGGCCAAGAGACCCAGTACTTC.

This chain links TRBV5-6 with TRBJ2-3; 9 bases map to TRBD1. Germline V CDR1 and CDR2: SGHDT, YYEEEE. Trimming took 2 bases from V and 2 from J; bases not matched to a gene: 3. This CDR3 region has 15 residues. Here the CDR3 DNA reads TGTGCCAGCAGCTTCGGGACAGGGAACACAGATACGCAGTATTTT. It specifies CASSFGTGNTDTQYF. Looking up the rest from reference TRBV5-6 and TRBJ2-3 gives the full variable domain: DAGVTQSPTHLIKTRGQQVTLRCSPKSGHDTVSWYQQALGQGPQFIFQYYEEEERQRGNFPDRFSGHQFPNYSSELNVNALLLGDSALYLCASSFGTGNTDTQYFGPGTRLTVL.

The CDR3: CASSPGGGYTF. DNA of the CDR3: TGTGCCAGCAGTCCAGGGGGCGGCTACACCTTC. The V and J genes are TRBV2 and TRBJ1-2; 8 nucleotides line up with TRBD1. The CDR3 extends over 11 amino acids. Trimming cost V 5 bases and J 8 bases; bases outside gene matches: 1. Germline V CDR1 and CDR2: SNHLY, FYNNEI.

CDR3 sequence (DNA): TGCAGCGTTGAATTATACGACAGGGCCCAAGAGACCCAGTACTTC. This translates into CSVELYDRAQETQYF. This rearrangement joins TRBV29-1 to TRBJ2-5; 7 positions match TRBD1. The junction had 7 bases not matched to a gene; V was cut back by 2 bases and J by 1 base. Germline V gene lookup returns CDR1 SQVTM and CDR2 ANQGSEA. The CDR3 runs 15 residues.

This rearrangement joins TRBV7-9 to TRBJ2-7; TRBD2 matches 9 bases. This CDR3 contains 13 residues. With 5 bases clipped from V and 6 bases from J, the junction kept 5 bases outside the gene matches. Per germline, CDR1 SEHNR and CDR2 FQNEAQ (reference sequence). In nucleotides, the CDR3 is TGTGCCAGCAGCGGCGGGGGGGCCGGCGAGCAGTACTTC. Amino acids: CASSGGGAGEQYF.

The CDR3 reads CATSDRVNTEAFF. In nucleotides, the CDR3 is TGTGCCACTTCGGACAGGGTTAACACTGAAGCTTTCTTT. The chain employs TRBV6-1 and TRBJ1-1, with 8 bases lining up with TRBD1. V lost 10 bases to trimming and J lost 2 bases; unmatched junction nucleotides: 6. Germline CDR1 is MNHNS and CDR2 is SASEGT. The CDR3 runs 13 residues.

The CDR3 here is CASQDRAESGELFF. Written as DNA, the CDR3 is TGTGCCAGCCAGGACAGGGCTGAATCCGGGGAGCTGTTTTTT. This chain joins TRBV6-1 and TRBJ2-2; 8 nucleotides match TRBD1. The CDR3 is 14 amino acids. The ends lost 8 bases at V and 6 bases at J; junction bases unmatched: 8. Germline V gene data show CDR1 as MNHNS and CDR2 as SASEGT.

The chain couples TRBV4-1 to TRBJ1-2, with 9 bases lining up with TRBD1. Germline loops: CDR1 MGHRA, CDR2 YSYEKL. V was clipped by 4 bases and J by 4 bases; unmatched bases: 4. The CDR3 sequence is 14 residues long. CDR3 nucleotides: TGCGCCAGCAGCCCGGGACAGGGCAGCTATGGCTACACCTTC. Its protein product is CASSPGQGSYGYTF.

The chain links TRBV10-2 to TRBJ2-3; tentatively, D is TRBD2 (7 bases). V was clipped by 2 bases and J by 3 bases, with 12 bases between them. Germline-derived CDR1 and CDR2 are WSHSY and SAAADI. This CDR3 contains 15 residues. CDR3: CASSERAGATDTQYF. CDR3 bases: TGCGCCAGCAGTGAGAGGGCGGGGGCGACAGATACGCAGTATTTT.

The rearrangement uses TRBV5-6 and TRBJ2-7, with a weak D call TRBD1 (6 bases). Trimming shortened V by 4 bases and J by 5 bases, and 10 bases separated the two germline ends. In germline, CDR1 is SGHDT, CDR2 YYEEEE. This CDR3 contains 12 residues. The CDR3 here is CASSPGVDEQYF. The CDR3 bases are TGTGCCAGCAGCCCAGGGGTCGACGAGCAGTACTTC.

The rearrangement uses TRBV19 and TRBJ1-6; possible D gene TRBD1, 6 bases. The CDR3 sequence is 14 residues long. Trimming cost V 6 bases and J 7 bases, with 13 bases left between them. Germline CDR1 is LNHDA and CDR2 is SQIVND (reference sequence). The CDR3 DNA is TGTGCCAGTAGGGCCGGGACACAGAATTCACCCCTCCACTTT. It encodes CASRAGTQNSPLHF.

The chain employs TRBV9 and TRBJ2-1, with 8 bases fitting TRBD2. This CDR3 is 15 amino acids long. CDR1 and CDR2 from the germline V gene are SGDLS and YYNGEE. V lost 3 bases, J lost 5 bases, and 7 bases stayed unmatched. For the CDR3, the DNA is TGTGCCAGCAGCGCCTCGGGGGGGGCCAACAATGAGCAGTTCTTC. Translated: CASSASGGANNEQFF.

This CDR3 is CASSVGGGRNIQYF. The CDR3 DNA sequence: TGTGCCAGCAGCGTGGGTGGGGGCCGGAACATTCAGTACTTC. V and J are TRBV7-9 and TRBJ2-4; D perhaps matches TRBD1 (6 bases). V was trimmed by 5 bases and J by 7 bases, leaving 15 bases between them. The CDR3 loop spans 14 amino acids. Per the germline V gene, CDR1 is SEHNR and CDR2 is FQNEAQ (reference sequence). The full variable domain, in which reference TRBV7-9 and TRBJ2-4 provide the parts outside the CDR3, is DTGVSQNPRHKITKRGQNVTFRCDPISEHNRLYWYRQTLGQGPEFLTYFQNEAQLEKSRLLSDRFSAERPKGSFSTLEIQRTEQGDSAMYLCASSVGGGRNIQYFGAGTRLSVL.

This clone was seen once. The chain couples TRBV5-6 to TRBJ1-1; D might be TRBD1 (6 bases). Germline lookup yields CDR1 SGHDT and CDR2 YYEEEE. V dropped 7 bases and J dropped 1 base, with 8 bases sitting between them. This CDR3 contains 12 residues. The CDR3 sequence is CASRQANTEAFF. CDR3 nucleotide sequence: TGTGCCAGCCGACAGGCGAACACTGAAGCTTTCTTT.